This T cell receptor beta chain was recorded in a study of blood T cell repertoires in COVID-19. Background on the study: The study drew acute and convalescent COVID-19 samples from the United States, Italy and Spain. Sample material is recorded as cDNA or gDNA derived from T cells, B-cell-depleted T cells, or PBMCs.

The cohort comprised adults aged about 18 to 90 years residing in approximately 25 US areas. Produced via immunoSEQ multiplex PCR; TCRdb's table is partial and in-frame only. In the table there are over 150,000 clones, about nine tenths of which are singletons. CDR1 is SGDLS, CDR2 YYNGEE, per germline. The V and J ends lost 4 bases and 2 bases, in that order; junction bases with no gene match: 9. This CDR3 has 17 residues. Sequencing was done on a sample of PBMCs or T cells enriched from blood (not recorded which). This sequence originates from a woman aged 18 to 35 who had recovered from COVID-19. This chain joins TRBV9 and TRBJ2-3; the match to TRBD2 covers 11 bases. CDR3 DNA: TGTGCCAGCAGCCCCACCGGGACTAGCGGAAACACAGATACGCAGTATTTT. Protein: CASSPTGTSGNTDTQYF.